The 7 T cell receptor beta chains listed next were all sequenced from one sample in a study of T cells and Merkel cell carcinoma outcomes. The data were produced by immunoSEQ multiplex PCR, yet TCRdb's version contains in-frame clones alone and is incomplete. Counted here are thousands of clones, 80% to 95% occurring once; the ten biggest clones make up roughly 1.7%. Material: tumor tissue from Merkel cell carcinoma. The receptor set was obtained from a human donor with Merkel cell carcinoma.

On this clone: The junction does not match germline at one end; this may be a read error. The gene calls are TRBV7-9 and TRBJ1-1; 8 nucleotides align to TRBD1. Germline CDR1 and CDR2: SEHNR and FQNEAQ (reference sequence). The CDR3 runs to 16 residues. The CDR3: CVSSLVRQGANTEAFF. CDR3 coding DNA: TGTGTCAGCAGCTTAGTACGCCAGGGGGCCAACACTGAAGCTTTCTTT.

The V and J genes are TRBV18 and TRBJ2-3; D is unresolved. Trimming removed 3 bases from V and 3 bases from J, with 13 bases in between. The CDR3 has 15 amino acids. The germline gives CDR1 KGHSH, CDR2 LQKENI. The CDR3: CASSPNVGITDTQYF. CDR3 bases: TGTGCCAGCTCACCGAATGTCGGAATAACAGATACGCAGTATTTT.

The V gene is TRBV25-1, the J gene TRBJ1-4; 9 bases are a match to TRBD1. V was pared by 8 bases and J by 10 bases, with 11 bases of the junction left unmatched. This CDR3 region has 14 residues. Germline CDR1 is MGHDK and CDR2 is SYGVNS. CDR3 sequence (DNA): TGTGCCAGCGGAAGACAGGGGGAAGGCGTAAAACTGTTTTTT. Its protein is CASGRQGEGVKLFF.

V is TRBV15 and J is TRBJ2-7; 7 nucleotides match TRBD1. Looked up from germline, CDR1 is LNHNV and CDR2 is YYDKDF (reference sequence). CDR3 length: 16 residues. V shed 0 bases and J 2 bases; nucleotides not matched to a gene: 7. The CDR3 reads CATSRDLGTATYEQYF. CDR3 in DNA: TGTGCCACCAGCAGAGATCTCGGGACAGCTACCTACGAGCAGTACTTC.

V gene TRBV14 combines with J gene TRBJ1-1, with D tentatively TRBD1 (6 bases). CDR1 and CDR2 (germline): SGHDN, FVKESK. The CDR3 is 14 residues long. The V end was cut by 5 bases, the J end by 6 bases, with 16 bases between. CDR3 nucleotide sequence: TGTGCCAGCAGCAAGGGGGACCGGTGGTCTGAAGCTTTCTTT. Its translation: CASSKGDRWSEAFF.

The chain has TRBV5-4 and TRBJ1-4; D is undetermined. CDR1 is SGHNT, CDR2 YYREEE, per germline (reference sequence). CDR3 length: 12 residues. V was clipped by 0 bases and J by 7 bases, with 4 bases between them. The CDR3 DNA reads TGTGCCAGCAGCTTGGAGCGTGAAAAACTGTTTTTT. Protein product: CASSLEREKLFF.

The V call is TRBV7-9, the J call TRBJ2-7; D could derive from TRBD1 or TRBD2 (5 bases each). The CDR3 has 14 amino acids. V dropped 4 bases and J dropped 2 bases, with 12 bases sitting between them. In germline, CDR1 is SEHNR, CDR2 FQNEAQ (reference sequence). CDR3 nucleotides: TGTGCCAGCAGCTATCACGGGACGCCCTACGAGCAGTACTTC. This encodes CASSYHGTPYEQYF.